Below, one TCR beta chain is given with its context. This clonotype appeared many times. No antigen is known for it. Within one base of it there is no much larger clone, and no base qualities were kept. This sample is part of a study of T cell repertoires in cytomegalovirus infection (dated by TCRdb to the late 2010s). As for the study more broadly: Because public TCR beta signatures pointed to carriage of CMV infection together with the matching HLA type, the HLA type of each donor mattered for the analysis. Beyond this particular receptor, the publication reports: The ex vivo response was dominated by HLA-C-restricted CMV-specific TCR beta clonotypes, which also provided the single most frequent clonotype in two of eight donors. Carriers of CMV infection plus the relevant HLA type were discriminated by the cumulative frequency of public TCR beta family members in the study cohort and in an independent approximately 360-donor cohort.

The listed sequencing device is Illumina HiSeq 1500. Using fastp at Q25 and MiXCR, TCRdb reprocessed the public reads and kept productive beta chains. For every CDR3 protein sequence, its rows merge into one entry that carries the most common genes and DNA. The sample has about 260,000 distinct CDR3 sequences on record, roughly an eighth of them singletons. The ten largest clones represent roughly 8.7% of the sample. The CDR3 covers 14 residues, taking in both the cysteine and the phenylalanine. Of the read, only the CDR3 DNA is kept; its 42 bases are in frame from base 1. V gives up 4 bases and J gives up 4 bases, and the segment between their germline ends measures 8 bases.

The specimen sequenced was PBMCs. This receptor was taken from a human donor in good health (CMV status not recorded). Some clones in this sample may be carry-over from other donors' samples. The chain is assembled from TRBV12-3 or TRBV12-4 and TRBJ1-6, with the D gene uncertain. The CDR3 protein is CASSSALYNSPLHF. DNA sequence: TGTGCCAGCAGTTCGGCACTTTATAATTCACCCCTCCACTTT.